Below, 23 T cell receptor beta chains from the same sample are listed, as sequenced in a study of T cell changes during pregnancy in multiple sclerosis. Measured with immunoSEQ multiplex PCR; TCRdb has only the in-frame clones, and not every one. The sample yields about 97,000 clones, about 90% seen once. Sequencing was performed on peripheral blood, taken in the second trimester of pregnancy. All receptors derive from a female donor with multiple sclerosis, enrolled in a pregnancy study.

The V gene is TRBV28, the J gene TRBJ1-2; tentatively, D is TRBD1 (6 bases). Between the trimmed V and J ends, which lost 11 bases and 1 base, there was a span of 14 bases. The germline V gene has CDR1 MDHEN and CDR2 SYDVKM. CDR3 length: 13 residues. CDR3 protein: CAGTSQGNYGYTF. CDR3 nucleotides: TGTGCCGGAACGTCACAGGGTAACTATGGCTACACCTTC.

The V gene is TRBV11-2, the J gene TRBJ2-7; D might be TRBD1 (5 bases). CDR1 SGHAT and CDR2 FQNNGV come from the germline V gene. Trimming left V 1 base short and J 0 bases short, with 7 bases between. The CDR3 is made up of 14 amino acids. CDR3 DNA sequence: TGTGCCAGCAGCTTAGCCGACAGCTCCTACGAGCAGTACTTC. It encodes CASSLADSSYEQYF.

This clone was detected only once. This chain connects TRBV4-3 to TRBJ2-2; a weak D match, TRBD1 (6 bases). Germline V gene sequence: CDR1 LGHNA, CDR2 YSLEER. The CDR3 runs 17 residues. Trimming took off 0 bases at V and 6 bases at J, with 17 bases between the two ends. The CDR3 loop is CASSQDAITGGPGELFF. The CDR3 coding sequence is TGCGCCAGCAGCCAAGATGCTATAACTGGGGGCCCCGGGGAGCTGTTTTTT.

CDR3 bases: TGTGCCAGACGCTGGCCCGAGGGCCCAGGAGACACCTACGAGCAGTACTTC. It specifies CARRWPEGPGDTYEQYF. The chain joins TRBV7-5 to TRBJ2-7; TRBD2 is taken as the D call from the table, unchecked against the DNA. TRBV7-5 constitutes a pseudogene. This CDR3 is 17 amino acids long.

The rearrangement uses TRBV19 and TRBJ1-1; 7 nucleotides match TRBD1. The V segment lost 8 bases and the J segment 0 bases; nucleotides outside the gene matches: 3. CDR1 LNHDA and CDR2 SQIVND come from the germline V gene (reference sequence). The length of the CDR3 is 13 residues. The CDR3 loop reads CASATGLNTEAFF. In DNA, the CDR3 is TGTGCCAGTGCGACAGGGCTGAACACTGAAGCTTTCTTT.

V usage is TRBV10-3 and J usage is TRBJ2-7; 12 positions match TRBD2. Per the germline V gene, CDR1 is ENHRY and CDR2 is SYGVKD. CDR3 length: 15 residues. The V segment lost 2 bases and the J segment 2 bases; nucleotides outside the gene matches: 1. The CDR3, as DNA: TGTGCCATCAGTGAGGGACTAGCGGGACCCTACGAGCAGTACTTC. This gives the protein CAISEGLAGPYEQYF.

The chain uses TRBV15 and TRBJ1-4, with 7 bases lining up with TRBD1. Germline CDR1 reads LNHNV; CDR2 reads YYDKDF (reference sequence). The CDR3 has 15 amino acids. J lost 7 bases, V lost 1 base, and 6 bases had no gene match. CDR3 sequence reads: CATSRARGVGEKLFF. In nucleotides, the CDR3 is TGTGCCACCAGCAGAGCCAGGGGGGTTGGTGAAAAACTGTTTTTT.

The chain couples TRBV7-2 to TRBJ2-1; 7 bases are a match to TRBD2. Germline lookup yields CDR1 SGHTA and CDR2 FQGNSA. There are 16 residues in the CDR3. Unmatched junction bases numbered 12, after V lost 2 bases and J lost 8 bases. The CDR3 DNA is TGTGCCAGCAGCTTATGGGGGGGATTGGGTGGCGATGAGCAGTTCTTC. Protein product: CASSLWGGLGGDEQFF.

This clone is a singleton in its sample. The CDR3 spells CASSPLPLRYEQYF. The CDR3 DNA is TGCGCCAGCAGTCCCCTACCACTACGCTACGAGCAGTACTTC. This sequence joins TRBV5-1 and TRBJ2-7, with no clear D. Trimming took 5 bases from V and 3 from J, leaving 15 bases between them. The CDR3 is 14 residues long. The germline gives CDR1 SGHRS, CDR2 YFSETQ.

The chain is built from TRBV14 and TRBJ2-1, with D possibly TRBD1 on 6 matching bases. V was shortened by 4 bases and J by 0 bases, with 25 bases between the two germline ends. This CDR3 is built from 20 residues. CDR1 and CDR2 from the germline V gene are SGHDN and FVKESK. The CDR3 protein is CASSPIDAGVTSSSYNEQFF. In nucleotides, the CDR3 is TGTGCCAGCAGCCCGATCGATGCAGGGGTCACTTCGAGCTCCTACAATGAGCAGTTCTTC. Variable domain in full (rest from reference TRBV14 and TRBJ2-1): EAGVTQFPSHSVIEKGQTVTLRCDPISGHDNLYWYRRVMGKEIKFLLHFVKESKQDESGMPNNRFLAERTGGTYSTLKVQPAELEDSGVYFCASSPIDAGVTSSSYNEQFFGPGTRLTVL.

CDR3 residues: CASRLQGATDTQYF. The DNA for the CDR3 is TGTGCCAGCAGGCTCCAAGGGGCCACAGATACGCAGTATTTT. The V call is TRBV25-1, the J call TRBJ2-3; a weak D match, TRBD1 (5 bases). Between the trimmed V and J ends, which lost 6 bases and 2 bases, there was a span of 12 bases. The CDR3 consists of 14 residues. CDR1 and CDR2 from the germline V gene are MGHDK and SYGVNS. The whole variable domain, filled in from reference TRBV25-1 and TRBJ2-3, reads EADIYQTPRYLVIGTGKKITLECSQTMGHDKMYWYQQDPGMELHLIHYSYGVNSTEKGDLSSESTVSRIRTEHFPLTLESARPSHTSQYLCASRLQGATDTQYFGPGTRLTVL.

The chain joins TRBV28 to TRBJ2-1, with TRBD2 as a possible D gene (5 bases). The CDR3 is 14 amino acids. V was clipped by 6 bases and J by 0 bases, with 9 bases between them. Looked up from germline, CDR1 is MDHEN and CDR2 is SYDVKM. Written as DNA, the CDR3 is TGTGCCAGCAGGACTACTAGCTCCTACAATGAGCAGTTCTTC. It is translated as CASRTTSSYNEQFF.

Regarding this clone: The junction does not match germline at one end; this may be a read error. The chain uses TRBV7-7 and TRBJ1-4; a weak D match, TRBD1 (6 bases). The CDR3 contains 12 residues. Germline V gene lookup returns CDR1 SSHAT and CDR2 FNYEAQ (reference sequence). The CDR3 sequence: CASSRGQEKLFF. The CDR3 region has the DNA TGTGCTAGCAGCCGAGGACAGGAAAAACTGTTTTTT.

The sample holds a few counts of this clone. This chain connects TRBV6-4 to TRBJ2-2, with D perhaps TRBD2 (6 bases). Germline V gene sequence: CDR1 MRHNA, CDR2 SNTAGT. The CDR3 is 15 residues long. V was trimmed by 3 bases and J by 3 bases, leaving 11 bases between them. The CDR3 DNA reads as TGTGCCAGCAGTGAAGGTTTAGCGGACACCGGGGAGCTGTTTTTT. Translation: CASSEGLADTGELFF.

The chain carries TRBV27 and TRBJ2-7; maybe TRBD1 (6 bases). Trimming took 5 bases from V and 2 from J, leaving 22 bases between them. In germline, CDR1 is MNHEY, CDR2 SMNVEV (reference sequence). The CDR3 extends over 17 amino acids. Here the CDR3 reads CASSALTGIVPPYEQYF. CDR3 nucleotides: TGTGCCAGCAGTGCGCTCACAGGGATCGTACCCCCCTACGAGCAGTACTTC.

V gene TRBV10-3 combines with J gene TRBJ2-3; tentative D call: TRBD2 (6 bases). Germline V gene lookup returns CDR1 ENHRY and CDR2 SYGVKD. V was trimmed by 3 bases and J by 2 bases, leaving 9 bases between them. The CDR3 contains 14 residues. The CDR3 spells CAISDGTYTDTQYF. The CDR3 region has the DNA TGTGCCATCAGTGATGGGACTTACACAGATACGCAGTATTTT.

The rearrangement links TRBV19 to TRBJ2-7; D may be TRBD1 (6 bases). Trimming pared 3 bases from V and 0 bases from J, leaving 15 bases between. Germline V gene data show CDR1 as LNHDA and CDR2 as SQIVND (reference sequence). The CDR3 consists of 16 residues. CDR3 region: CASSIVLAGASYEQYF. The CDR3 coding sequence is TGTGCCAGTAGTATTGTGTTGGCAGGGGCCTCCTACGAGCAGTACTTC.

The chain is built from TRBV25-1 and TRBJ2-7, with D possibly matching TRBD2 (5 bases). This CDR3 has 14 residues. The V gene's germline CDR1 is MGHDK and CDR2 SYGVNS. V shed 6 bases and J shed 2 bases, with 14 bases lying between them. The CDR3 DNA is TGTGCCAGCAGCCGGCCCGGGAATACCTACGAGCAGTACTTC. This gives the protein CASSRPGNTYEQYF.

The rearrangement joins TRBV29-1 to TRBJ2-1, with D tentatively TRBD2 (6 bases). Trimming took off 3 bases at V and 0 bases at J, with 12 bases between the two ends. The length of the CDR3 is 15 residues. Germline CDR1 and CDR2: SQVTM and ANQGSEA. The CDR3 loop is CSVEGTPSSYNEQFF. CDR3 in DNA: TGCAGCGTTGAGGGGACTCCGAGCTCCTACAATGAGCAGTTCTTC.

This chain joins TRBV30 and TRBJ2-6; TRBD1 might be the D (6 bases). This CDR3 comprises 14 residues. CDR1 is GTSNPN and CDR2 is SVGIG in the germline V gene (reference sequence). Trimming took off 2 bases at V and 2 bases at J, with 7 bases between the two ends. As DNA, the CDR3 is TGTGCCTGGAGTCCAGGGGCTGGGGCCAACGTCCTGACTTTC. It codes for CAWSPGAGANVLTF.

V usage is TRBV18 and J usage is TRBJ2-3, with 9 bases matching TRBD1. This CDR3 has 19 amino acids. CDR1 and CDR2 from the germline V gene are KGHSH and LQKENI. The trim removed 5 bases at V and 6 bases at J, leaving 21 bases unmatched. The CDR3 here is CASSETLIGTGIIQDTQYF. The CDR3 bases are TGTGCCAGCTCAGAAACTCTCATTGGGACAGGGATTATTCAGGATACGCAGTATTTT.

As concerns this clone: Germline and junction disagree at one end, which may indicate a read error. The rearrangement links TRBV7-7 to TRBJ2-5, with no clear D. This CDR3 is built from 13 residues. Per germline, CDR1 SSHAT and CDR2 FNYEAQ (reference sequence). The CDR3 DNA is TGTGCTAGCAGCTTGAGTCAGGAAGAGACCCAGTACTTC. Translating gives CASSLSQEETQYF.

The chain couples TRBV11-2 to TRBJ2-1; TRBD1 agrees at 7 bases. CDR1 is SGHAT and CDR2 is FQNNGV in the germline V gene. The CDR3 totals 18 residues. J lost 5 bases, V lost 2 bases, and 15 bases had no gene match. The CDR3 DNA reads TGTGCCAGCAGCTTAACTCGGGACAGACCCTCGGAAAACAATGAGCAGTTCTTC. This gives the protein CASSLTRDRPSENNEQFF.